The sequence of this T cell receptor beta chain was determined in a study of T cells in Graves' hyperthyroidism and ophthalmopathy. Note on this clonotype: The antigen remains unidentified. Since a much larger clone is just one base distant, this may be a read error.

Per germline, CDR1 MDHEN and CDR2 SYDVKM. Between the trimmed V and J ends, which lost 3 bases and 12 bases, there was a span of 12 bases. The length of the CDR3 is 12 residues. General study results and limits: A 13 V-J model separated ophthalmopathy from stable hyperthyroidism.

The authors deemed Graves' hyperthyroidism stable absent ophthalmopathy progression within 18 months. Clinical symptoms, serum thyroxine, TRAb, thyroid ultrasound and orbital computed tomography informed diagnoses. Amplified TCR beta CDR3 regions derived from RNA transcripts. TCR CDR3 underwent first-round RT-PCR with the HTBI primer set. TCRdb reanalysed the multiplex PCR reads using MiXCR and keeps one entry per CDR3 protein. This table has some 180,000 distinct CDR3 sequences, about a sixth appearing once. The clonotype comes from a woman aged 50 to 65 with Graves' hyperthyroidism. The rearrangement joins TRBV28 to TRBJ1-5; D is possibly TRBD1 (6 bases). Sequenced input: blood. CDR3 protein: CASSFGGGGQHF. The CDR3 nucleotides read TGTGCCAGCAGTTTCGGAGGGGGAGGCCAGCATTTT.